This note documents a single T cell receptor (beta chain) sequence. Its target is not known. The data were taken from a study of T cell responses to AZD1222 COVID-19 vaccine. General study results and limits: Reports indicate that nearly half of spike-specific TCRs are directed at unmutated variant regions. The donor group comprised mostly white British people and more females; the analysis possibly underestimated clonal diversity. Receipt of two AZD1222 doses was followed by a rise in Spike-specific TCR breadth and depth. CD4 TCRs covered the whole spike, strongest at regions 160-218 and 743-854.

The protocol was immunoSEQ multiplex PCR, while the TCRdb copy is restricted to in-frame clones and leaves out a portion. The repertoire includes around 160,000 clones, approximately 78% of them detected once, and roughly 4% sits in the top ten. CDR1 is MNHEY and CDR2 is SVGAGI in the germline V gene. This CDR3 spans 14 amino acids. J lost 4 bases, V lost 5 bases, and 6 bases had no gene match. This chain joins TRBV6-5 and TRBJ1-2; 8 bases line up with TRBD1. The sequencing here drew on peripheral blood, taken on day 0 of MenACWY control vaccination. This sequence originates from an adult in good health. The CDR3 protein is CASSRGQVAYGYTF. CDR3 DNA: TGTGCCAGCAGTCGGGGACAGGTGGCCTATGGCTACACCTTC.